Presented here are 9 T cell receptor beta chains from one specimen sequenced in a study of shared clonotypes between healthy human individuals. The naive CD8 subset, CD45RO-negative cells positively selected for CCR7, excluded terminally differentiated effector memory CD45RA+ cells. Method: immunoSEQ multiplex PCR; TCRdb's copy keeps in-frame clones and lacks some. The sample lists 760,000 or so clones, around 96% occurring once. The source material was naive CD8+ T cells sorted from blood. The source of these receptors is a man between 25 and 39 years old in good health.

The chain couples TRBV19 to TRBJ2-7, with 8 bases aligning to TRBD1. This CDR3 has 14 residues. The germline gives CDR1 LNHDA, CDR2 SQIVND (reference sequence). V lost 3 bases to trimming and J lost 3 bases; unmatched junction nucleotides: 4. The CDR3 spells CASSIGQGGYEQYF. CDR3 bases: TGTGCCAGTAGTATCGGACAGGGCGGCTACGAGCAGTACTTC.

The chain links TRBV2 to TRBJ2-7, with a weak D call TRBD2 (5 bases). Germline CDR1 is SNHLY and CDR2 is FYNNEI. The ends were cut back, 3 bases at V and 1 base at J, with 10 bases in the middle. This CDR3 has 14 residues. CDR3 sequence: CASSDLEGSYEQYF. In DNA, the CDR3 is TGTGCCAGCAGTGATCTCGAGGGATCCTACGAGCAGTACTTC.

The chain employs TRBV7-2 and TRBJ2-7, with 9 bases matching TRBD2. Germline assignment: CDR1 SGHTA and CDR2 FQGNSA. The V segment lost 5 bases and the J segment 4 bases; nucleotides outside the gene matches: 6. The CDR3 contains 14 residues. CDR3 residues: CASSAQAGGYEQYF. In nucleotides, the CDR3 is TGTGCCAGCAGCGCTCAGGCGGGAGGGTACGAGCAGTACTTC.

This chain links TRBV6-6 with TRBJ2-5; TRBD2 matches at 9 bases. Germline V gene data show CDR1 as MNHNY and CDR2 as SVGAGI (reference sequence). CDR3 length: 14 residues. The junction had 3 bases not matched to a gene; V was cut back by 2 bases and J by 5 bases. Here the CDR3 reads CASSYSGRQETQYF. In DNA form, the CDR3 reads TGTGCCAGCAGTTACAGCGGGAGGCAGGAGACCCAGTACTTC.

DNA of the CDR3: TGCAGCGTGGGGATGGCGGTTCCCTACGAGCAGTACTTC. Protein: CSVGMAVPYEQYF. This sequence joins TRBV29-1 and TRBJ2-7; D gene unclear. The CDR3 is made up of 13 amino acids. The ends were cut back, 6 bases at V and 2 bases at J, with 14 bases in the middle. Germline lookup yields CDR1 SQVTM and CDR2 ANQGSEA.

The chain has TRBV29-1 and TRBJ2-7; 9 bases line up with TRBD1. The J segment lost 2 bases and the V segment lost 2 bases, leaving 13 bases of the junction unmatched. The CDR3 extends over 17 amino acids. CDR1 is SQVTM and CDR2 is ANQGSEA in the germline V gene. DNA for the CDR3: TGCAGCGTTGAATCGGCTTTTACCGGACAGGGGACCTACGAGCAGTACTTC. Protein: CSVESAFTGQGTYEQYF.

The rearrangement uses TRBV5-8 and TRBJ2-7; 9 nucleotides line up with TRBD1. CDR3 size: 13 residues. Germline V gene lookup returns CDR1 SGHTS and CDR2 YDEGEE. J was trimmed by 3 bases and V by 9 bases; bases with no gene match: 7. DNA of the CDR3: TGTGCCACCGTTAACAGGGGGCTCTACGAGCAGTACTTC. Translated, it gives CATVNRGLYEQYF.

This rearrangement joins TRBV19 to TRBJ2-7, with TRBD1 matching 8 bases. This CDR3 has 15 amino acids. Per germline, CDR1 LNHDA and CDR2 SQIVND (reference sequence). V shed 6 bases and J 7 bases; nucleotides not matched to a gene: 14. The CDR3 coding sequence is TGTGCCAGTAGCATCAATCTGGACAGGGCGAGGGAGCAGTACTTC. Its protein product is CASSINLDRAREQYF. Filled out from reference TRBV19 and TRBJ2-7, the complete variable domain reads DGGITQSPKYLFRKEGQNVTLSCEQNLNHDAMYWYRQDPGQGLRLIYYSQIVNDFQKGDIAEGYSVSREKKESFPLTVTSAQKNPTAFYLCASSINLDRAREQYFGPGTRLTVT.

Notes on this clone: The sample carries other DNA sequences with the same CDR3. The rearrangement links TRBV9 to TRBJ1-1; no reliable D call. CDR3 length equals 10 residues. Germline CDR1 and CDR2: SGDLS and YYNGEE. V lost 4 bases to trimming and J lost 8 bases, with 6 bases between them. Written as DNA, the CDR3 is TGTGCCAGCAGCCCCCGAGAAGCTTTCTTT. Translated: CASSPREAFF.